This T cell receptor (beta chain) was captured by sequencing in a study of T cell changes during pregnancy in multiple sclerosis. The CDR3 length is 11 residues. Germline CDR1 and CDR2: LNHDA and SQIVND (reference sequence). Trimming at V came to 1 base and at J to 11 bases, leaving 0 bases not matched to a gene. The table came from immunoSEQ multiplex PCR; TCRdb's copy has only in-frame clones and leaves some out. The sample has tens of thousands of clones, 85% to 95% seen once. The source is a female donor in good health, enrolled as a control in a pregnancy study. Sequencing used peripheral blood, obtained in the second trimester of pregnancy. The gene calls are TRBV19 and TRBJ1-1; 8 nucleotides line up with TRBD1. CDR3 sequence: CASSIGQGAFF. The CDR3 coding sequence is TGTGCCAGTAGTATAGGACAGGGGGCTTTCTTT.